This TCR beta chain was identified in a study of T cell responses to AZD1222 COVID-19 vaccine. Study observations and caveats: The study reported that nearly half of spike-specific TCRs target unmutated variant regions. Females outnumbered males among donors, who were mostly white British; clonal diversity was possibly underestimated. CD4 TCRs linked to vaccination spanned spike, dominating at 160-218 and 743-854.

V was pared by 1 base and J by 3 bases, with 10 bases between. Germline assignment: CDR1 SGHDT and CDR2 YYEEEE. This CDR3 has 14 amino acids. Here immunoSEQ multiplex PCR was the method, and the copy in TCRdb shows in-frame clones only, minus some. The sample holds roughly 140,000 clones, 88% seen once. Notes on this clone: Its antigen is not identified.

This specimen consisted of peripheral blood, obtained on day 0 of AZD1222 vaccination. This chain connects TRBV5-6 to TRBJ2-5, with D unclear. The receptor comes from an adult in good health. The CDR3 reads CASSLRATEETQYF. The CDR3 DNA is TGTGCCAGCAGCTTGAGGGCAACCGAAGAGACCCAGTACTTC.